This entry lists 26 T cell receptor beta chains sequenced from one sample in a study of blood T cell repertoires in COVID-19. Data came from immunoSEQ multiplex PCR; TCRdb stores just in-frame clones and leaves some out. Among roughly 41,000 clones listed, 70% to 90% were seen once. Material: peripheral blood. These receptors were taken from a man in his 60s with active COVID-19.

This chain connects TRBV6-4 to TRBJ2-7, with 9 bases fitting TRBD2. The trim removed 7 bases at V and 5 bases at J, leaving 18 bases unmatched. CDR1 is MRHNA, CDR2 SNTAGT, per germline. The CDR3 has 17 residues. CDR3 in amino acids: CASTPVLGGRETHEQYF. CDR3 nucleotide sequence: TGTGCCAGCACCCCTGTTCTGGGCGGGAGGGAGACCCACGAGCAGTACTTC.

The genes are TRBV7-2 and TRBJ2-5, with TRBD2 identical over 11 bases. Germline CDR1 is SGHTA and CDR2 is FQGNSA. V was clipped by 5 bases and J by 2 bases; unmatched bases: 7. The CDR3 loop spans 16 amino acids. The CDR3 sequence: CASSRVAGGAQETQYF. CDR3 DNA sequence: TGTGCCAGCAGCAGAGTAGCGGGAGGGGCGCAAGAGACCCAGTACTTC.

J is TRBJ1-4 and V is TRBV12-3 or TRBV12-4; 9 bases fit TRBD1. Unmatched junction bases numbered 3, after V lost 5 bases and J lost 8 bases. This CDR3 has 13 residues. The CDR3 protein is CASSRTGEEKLFF. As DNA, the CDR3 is TGTGCCAGCAGTCGGACAGGGGAGGAAAAACTGTTTTTT.

The DNA for the CDR3 is TGTGTCGTCGCGGGGGTGGCAGATACGCAGTATTTT. Its protein is CVVAGVADTQYF. The chain has TRBV28 and TRBJ2-3, with TRBD2 identical over 7 bases. Germline V CDR1 and CDR2: MDHEN, SYDVKM. The CDR3 is made up of 12 amino acids.

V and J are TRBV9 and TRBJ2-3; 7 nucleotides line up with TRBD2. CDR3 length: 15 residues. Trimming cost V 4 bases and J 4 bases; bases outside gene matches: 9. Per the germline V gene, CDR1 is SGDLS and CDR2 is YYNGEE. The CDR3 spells CASSRLAVEPDTQYF. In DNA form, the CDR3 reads TGTGCCAGCAGCAGACTAGCTGTTGAGCCAGATACGCAGTATTTT.

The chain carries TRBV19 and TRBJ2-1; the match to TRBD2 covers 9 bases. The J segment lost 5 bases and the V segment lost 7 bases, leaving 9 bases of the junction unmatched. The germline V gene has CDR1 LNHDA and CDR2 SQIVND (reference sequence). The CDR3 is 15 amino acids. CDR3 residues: CASTWGGRADNEQFF. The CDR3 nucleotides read TGTGCCAGTACCTGGGGCGGGAGGGCCGACAATGAGCAGTTCTTC.

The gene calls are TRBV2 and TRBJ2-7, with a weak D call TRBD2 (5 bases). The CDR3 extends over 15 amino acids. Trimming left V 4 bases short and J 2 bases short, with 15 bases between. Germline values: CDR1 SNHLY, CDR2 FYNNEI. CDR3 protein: CASSAQRSWAYEQYF. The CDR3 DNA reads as TGTGCCAGCAGTGCGCAGCGGTCCTGGGCCTACGAGCAGTACTTC. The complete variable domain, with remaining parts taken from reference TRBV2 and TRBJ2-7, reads EPEVTQTPSHQVTQMGQEVILRCVPISNHLYFYWYRQILGQKVEFLVSFYNNEISEKSEIFDDQFSVERPDGSNFTLKIRSTKLEDSAMYFCASSAQRSWAYEQYFGPGTRLTVT.

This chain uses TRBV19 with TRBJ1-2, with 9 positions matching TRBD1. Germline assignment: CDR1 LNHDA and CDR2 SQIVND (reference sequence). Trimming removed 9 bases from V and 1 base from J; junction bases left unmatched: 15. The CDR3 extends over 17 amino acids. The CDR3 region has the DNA TGTGCCAGCGCCAATCCAGGGACAGGGACTTTTAACTATGGCTACACCTTC. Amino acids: CASANPGTGTFNYGYTF.

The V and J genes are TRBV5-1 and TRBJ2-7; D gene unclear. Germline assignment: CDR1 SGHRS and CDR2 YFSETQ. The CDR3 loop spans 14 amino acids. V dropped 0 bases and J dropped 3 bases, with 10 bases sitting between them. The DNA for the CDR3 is TGCGCCAGCAGCTTGGCCTTTAGCAGCTACGAGCAGTACTTC. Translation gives CASSLAFSSYEQYF.

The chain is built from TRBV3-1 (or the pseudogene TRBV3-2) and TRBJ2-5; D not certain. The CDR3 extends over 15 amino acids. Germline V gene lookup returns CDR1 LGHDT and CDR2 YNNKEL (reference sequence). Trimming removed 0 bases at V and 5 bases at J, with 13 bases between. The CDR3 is CASSQDGSEAETQYF. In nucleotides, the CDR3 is TGTGCCAGCAGCCAAGATGGATCCGAGGCGGAGACCCAGTACTTC.

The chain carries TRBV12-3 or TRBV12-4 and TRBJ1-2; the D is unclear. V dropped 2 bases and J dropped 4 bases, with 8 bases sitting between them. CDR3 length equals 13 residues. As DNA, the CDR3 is TGTGCCAGCAGTTTAAATGTTATCTATGGCTACACCTTC. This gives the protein CASSLNVIYGYTF.

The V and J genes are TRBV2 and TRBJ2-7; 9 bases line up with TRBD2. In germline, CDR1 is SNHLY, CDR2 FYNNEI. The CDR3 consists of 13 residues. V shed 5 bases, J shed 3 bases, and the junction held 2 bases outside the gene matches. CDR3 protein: CASSRLADYEQYF. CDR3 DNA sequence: TGTGCCAGCAGTCGACTAGCGGACTACGAGCAGTACTTC.

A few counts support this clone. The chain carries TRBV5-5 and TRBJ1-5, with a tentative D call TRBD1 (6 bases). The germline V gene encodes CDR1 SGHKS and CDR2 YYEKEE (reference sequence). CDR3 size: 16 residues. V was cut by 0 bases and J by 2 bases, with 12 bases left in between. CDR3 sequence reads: CASSLESGVGNQPQHF. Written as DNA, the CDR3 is TGTGCCAGCAGCTTGGAGTCAGGGGTCGGCAATCAGCCCCAGCATTTT.

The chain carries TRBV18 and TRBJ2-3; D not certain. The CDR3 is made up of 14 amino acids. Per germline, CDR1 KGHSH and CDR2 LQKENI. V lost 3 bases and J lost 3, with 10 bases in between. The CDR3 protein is CASSPTTGTDTQYF. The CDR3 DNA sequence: TGTGCCAGCTCACCTACGACTGGTACAGATACGCAGTATTTT.

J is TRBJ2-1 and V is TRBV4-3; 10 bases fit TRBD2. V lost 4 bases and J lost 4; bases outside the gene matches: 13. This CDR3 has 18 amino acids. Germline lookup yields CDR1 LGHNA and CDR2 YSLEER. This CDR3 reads CASSPRGLGAGGYNEQFF. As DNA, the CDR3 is TGCGCCAGCAGCCCCCGAGGGTTAGGAGCGGGAGGGTACAATGAGCAGTTCTTC.

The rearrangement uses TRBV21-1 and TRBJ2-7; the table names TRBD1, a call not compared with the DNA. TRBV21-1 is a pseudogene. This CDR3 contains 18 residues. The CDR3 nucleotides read TGTGCCAGCAGCCACATACGAGAACAGGGGAGTGTTTCCTACGAGCAGTACTTC. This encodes CASSHIREQGSVSYEQYF.

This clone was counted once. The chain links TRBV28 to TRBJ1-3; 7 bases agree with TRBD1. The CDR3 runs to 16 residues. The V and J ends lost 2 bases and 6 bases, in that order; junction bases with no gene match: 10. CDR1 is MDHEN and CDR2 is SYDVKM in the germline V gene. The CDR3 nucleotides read TGTGCCAGCAGTTTAAGCGACAGGGTAGATGCAAACACCATATATTTT. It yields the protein CASSLSDRVDANTIYF.

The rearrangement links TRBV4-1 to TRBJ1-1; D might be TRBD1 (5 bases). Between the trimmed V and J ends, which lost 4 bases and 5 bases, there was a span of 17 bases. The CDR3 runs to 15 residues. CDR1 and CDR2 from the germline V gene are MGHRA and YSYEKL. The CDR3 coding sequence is TGCGCCAGCAGCCGCGGTCAGGGTATGAGGACTGAAGCTTTCTTT. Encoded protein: CASSRGQGMRTEAFF.

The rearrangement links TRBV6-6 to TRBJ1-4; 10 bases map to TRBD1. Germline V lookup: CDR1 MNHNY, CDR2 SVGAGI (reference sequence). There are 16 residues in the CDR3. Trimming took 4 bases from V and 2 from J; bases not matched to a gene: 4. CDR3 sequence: CASSSPGQGTNEKLFF. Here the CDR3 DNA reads TGTGCCAGCAGTTCCCCGGGACAGGGGACTAATGAAAAACTGTTTTTT.

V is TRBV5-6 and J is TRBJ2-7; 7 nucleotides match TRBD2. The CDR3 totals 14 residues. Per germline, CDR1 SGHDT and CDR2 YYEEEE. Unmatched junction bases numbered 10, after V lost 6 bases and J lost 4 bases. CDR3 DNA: TGTGCCAGCACGCCTGGGGGAGGGCCTTACGAGCAGTACTTC. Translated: CASTPGGGPYEQYF.

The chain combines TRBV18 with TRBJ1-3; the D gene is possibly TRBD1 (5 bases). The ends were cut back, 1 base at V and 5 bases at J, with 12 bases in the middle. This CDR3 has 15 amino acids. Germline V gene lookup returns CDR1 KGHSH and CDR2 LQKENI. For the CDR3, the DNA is TGTGCCAGCTCACCACAGGGGAAGGAAAGAAACACCATATATTTT. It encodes CASSPQGKERNTIYF.

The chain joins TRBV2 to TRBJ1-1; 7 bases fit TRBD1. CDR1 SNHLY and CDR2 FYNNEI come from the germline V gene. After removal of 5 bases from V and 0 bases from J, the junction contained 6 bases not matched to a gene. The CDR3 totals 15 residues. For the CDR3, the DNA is TGTGCCAGCAGTCCAACGAGGGGGCTGAACACTGAAGCTTTCTTT. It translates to CASSPTRGLNTEAFF.

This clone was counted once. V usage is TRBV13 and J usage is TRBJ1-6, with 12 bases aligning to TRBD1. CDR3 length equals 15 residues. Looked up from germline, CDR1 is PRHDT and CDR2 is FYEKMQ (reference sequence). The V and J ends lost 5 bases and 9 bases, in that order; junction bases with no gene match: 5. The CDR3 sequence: CASSARDRGLSPLHF. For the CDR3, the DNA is TGTGCCAGCAGCGCCCGGGACAGGGGGCTTTCACCCCTCCACTTT.

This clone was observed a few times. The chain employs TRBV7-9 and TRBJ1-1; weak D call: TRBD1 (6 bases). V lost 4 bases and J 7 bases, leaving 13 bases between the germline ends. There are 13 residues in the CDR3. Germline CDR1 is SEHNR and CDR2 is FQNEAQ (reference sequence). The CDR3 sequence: CASSSDRFYEAFF. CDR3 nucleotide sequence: TGTGCCAGCAGCTCAGACAGGTTTTATGAAGCTTTCTTT.

As DNA, the CDR3 is TGTGCCAGCAGCTTTGGGACAGGGATGGAAGAGACCCAGTACTTC. Translated, it gives CASSFGTGMEETQYF. The chain couples TRBV11-3 to TRBJ2-5; 9 bases map to TRBD1. Losses at the gene ends were 3 bases for V and 3 bases for J; bases not matched to a gene: 5. The CDR3 runs to 15 residues. CDR1 and CDR2 from the germline V gene are SGHNT and YENEEA.

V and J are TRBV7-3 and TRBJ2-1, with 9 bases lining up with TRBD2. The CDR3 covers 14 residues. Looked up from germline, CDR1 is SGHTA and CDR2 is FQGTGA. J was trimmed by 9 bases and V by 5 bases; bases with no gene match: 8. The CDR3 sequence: CASSAGREGVEQFF. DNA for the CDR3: TGTGCCAGCAGCGCGGGGCGGGAGGGCGTTGAGCAGTTCTTC.